The T cell receptor (beta chain) described here comes from a study of T cells in localized non-small cell lung cancer. Findings of the study overall: When the top 100 tumor clones were examined, a median approximately 54 of them also appeared in the adjacent lung, which was paired and uninvolved. The study found T cell clonality highest in uninvolved adjacent lung, above tumor. Sequence data derive from only one tumor region, so heterogeneity remains possible.

As for this clone: Antigen unknown.

Produced via immunoSEQ multiplex PCR; TCRdb's table is partial and in-frame only. The sample consists of roughly 53,000 clones, approximately 80% of them appearing once. The germline V gene has CDR1 SEHNR and CDR2 FQNEAQ (reference sequence). The ends lost 4 bases at V and 8 bases at J; junction bases unmatched: 9. The CDR3 has 15 amino acids. The specimen comprised peripheral blood mononuclear cells, sampled before any cancer treatment. The V and J genes are TRBV7-9 and TRBJ2-1, with 9 bases that match TRBD1. The clonotype originates from a man aged 40 to 70 with stage III lung adenocarcinoma. For the CDR3, the DNA is TGTGCCAGCAGCTCCCTCCGGGACAGGGTTTATGAGCAGTTCTTC. It encodes CASSSLRDRVYEQFF.